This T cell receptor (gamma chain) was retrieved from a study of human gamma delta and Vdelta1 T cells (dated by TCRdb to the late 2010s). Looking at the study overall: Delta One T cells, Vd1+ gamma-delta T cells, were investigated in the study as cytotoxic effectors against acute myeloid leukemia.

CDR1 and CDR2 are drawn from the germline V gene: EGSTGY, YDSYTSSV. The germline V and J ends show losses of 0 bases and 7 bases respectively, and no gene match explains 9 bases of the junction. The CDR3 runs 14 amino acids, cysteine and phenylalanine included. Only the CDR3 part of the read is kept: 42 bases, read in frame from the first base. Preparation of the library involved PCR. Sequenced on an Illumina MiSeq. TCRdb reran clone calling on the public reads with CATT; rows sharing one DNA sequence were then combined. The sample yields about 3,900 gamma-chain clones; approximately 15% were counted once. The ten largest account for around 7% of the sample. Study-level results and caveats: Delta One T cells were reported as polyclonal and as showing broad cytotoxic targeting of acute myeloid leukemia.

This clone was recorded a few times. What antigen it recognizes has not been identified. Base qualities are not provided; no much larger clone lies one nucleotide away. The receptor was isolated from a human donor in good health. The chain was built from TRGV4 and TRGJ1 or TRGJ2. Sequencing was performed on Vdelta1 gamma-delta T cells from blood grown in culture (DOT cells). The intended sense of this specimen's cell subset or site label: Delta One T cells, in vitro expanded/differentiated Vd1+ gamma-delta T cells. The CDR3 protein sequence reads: CATWDGPVGYKKLF. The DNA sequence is TGTGCCACCTGGGATGGGCCAGTTGGGTATAAGAAACTCTTT.